Listed here are 12 T cell receptor beta chains from one sample, sequenced in a study of early T cells in non-severe SARS-CoV-2 infection. TCRdb processed the 5' RACE reads anew with MiXCR; each CDR3 protein has one entry. This table has tens of thousands of distinct CDR3 sequences, under 6% appearing once. The sample was whole blood. Every receptor here comes from an adult who was a healthcare worker with PCR-confirmed SARS-CoV-2 infection or an uninfected control (not recorded which).

The sample holds many counts of this clonotype. The chain is built from TRBV28 and TRBJ2-5, with 7 bases fitting TRBD2. CDR1 and CDR2 from the germline V gene are MDHEN and SYDVKM. This CDR3 is built from 16 residues. With V trimmed by 6 bases and J by 1 base, 11 bases remained unmatched. CDR3 sequence: CASSSQMGGGQETQYF. CDR3 sequence (DNA): TGTGCCAGCAGCTCACAGATGGGGGGGGGCCAAGAGACCCAGTACTTC.

There are many counts of this clonotype. One end of the junction varies from germline; a read error may be responsible. The chain employs TRBV12-3 or TRBV12-4 and TRBJ1-3; D ambiguous. The CDR3 runs to 12 residues. The CDR3 region has the DNA TGTGCCAGCACCATGACTGGGAACACCATATATTTT. It encodes CASTMTGNTIYF.

This clonotype was detected many times. The chain employs TRBV5-1 and TRBJ1-4; D is unresolved. CDR1 is SGHRS, CDR2 YFSETQ, per germline. The CDR3 is made up of 15 amino acids. The V gene lost 1 base and the J gene lost 2 bases, with 9 bases spanning the gap. CDR3 in DNA: TGCGCCAGCAGCTTGTACTTGGGGACTAATGAAAAACTGTTTTTT. This codes for CASSLYLGTNEKLFF.

This clonotype occurred many times. This rearrangement joins TRBV19 to TRBJ1-2, with 8 bases lining up with TRBD1. Per the germline V gene, CDR1 is LNHDA and CDR2 is SQIVND (reference sequence). CDR3 length: 14 residues. V was pared by 7 bases and J by 4 bases, with 8 bases of the junction left unmatched. The CDR3 region has the DNA TGTGCCAGTACCAACAGGGGGGTTGGCTATGGCTACACCTTC. Translating gives CASTNRGVGYGYTF.

There are many counts of this clonotype. The chain carries TRBV4-2 and TRBJ2-7; 8 bases align to TRBD1. V shed 4 bases and J 3 bases; nucleotides not matched to a gene: 14. Looked up from germline, CDR1 is LGHNA and CDR2 is YNFKEQ. The CDR3 spans 17 residues. The CDR3 loop reads CASSPRSRQDRDYEQYF. CDR3 in DNA: TGTGCCAGCAGCCCCAGATCGCGACAGGACAGGGACTACGAGCAGTACTTC.

This clonotype occurred many times. The CDR3 here is CASSFPGQPPYEQYF. Here the CDR3 DNA reads TGTGCCAGCAGCTTCCCGGGACAGCCTCCCTACGAGCAGTACTTC. The gene calls are TRBV7-9 and TRBJ2-7, with 7 bases that match TRBD1. The germline CDR1 and CDR2 sequences are SEHNR and FQNEAQ (reference sequence). The V segment lost 3 bases and the J segment 2 bases; nucleotides outside the gene matches: 7. This CDR3 is built from 15 residues. The complete variable domain, with remaining parts taken from reference TRBV7-9 and TRBJ2-7, reads DTGVSQNPRHKITKRGQNVTFRCDPISEHNRLYWYRQTLGQGPEFLTYFQNEAQLEKSRLLSDRFSAERPKGSFSTLEIQRTEQGDSAMYLCASSFPGQPPYEQYFGPGTRLTVT.

This clonotype was picked up many times. J is TRBJ1-1 and V is TRBV20-1, with TRBD1 as a possible D gene (5 bases). The germline gives CDR1 DFQATT, CDR2 SNEGSKA (reference sequence). V dropped 2 bases and J dropped 0 bases, with 16 bases sitting between them. CDR3 length: 16 residues. CDR3 sequence reads: CSARSPWTPMNTEAFF. DNA for the CDR3: TGCAGTGCTAGATCTCCCTGGACACCCATGAACACTGAAGCTTTCTTT.

This clonotype is termed medium-sized (0.01 to 0.1%). The genes are TRBV7-9 and TRBJ1-2, with TRBD1 as a possible D gene (5 bases). The CDR3 length is 14 residues. Germline CDR1 and CDR2: SEHNR and FQNEAQ (reference sequence). Trimming took off 3 bases at V and 0 bases at J, with 8 bases between the two ends. The CDR3 is CASSLGTSNYGYTF. DNA for the CDR3: TGTGCCAGCAGCTTGGGGACTTCTAACTATGGCTACACCTTC.

This clonotype was seen ten or more times. The rearrangement joins TRBV4-1 to TRBJ2-1, with 10 nucleotides matching TRBD2. The CDR3 has 17 residues. V dropped 2 bases and J dropped 2; count of bases not matched to a gene: 6. The germline V gene has CDR1 MGHRA and CDR2 YSYEKL. The CDR3 is CASSQNFLAGAYNEQFF. Here the CDR3 DNA reads TGCGCCAGCAGCCAAAATTTCCTAGCGGGGGCCTACAATGAGCAGTTCTTC.

This clonotype occurred a few times. The chain recombines TRBV7-6 with TRBJ2-1; 7 bases are shared with TRBD2. V was clipped by 0 bases and J by 0 bases; unmatched bases: 2. The CDR3 is 16 residues long. Germline V gene lookup returns CDR1 SGHVS and CDR2 FNYEAQ. The CDR3 DNA is TGTGCCAGCAGCTTAGCGCGGGGGAGCTCCTACAATGAGCAGTTCTTC. Encoded protein: CASSLARGSSYNEQFF.

This clonotype appeared many times. V and J are TRBV5-4 and TRBJ2-2, with 8 bases lining up with TRBD2. The CDR3 is 15 amino acids. Germline-derived CDR1 and CDR2 are SGHNT and YYREEE (reference sequence). After removal of 7 bases from V and 0 bases from J, the junction contained 5 bases not matched to a gene. The CDR3, as DNA: TGTGCCAGCGGAGGCGGGGGGCCGAACACCGGGGAGCTGTTTTTT. Residues: CASGGGGPNTGELFF.

In its sample, this clonotype was seen a few times. The chain combines TRBV3-1 with TRBJ2-1; tentative D call: TRBD2 (5 bases). With 1 base removed from V and 3 bases from J, the gap between germline ends came to 13 bases. CDR1 is LGHDT and CDR2 is YNNKEL in the germline V gene (reference sequence). There are 16 residues in the CDR3. Written as DNA, the CDR3 is TGTGCCAGCAGCCAAGGTAGTGGCGGACTCTACAATGAGCAGTTCTTC. Its protein product is CASSQGSGGLYNEQFF.